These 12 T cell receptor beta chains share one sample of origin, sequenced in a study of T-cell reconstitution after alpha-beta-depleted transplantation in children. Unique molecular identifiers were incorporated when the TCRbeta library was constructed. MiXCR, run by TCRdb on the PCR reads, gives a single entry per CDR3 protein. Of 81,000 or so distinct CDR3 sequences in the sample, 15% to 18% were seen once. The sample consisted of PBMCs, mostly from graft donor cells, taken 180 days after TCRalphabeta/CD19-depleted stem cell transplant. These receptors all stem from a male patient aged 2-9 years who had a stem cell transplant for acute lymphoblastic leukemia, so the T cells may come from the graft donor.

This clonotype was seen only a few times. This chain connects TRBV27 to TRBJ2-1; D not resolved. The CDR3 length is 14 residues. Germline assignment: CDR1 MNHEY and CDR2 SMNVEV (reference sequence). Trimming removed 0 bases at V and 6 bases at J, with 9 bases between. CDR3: CASSLSRHSNEQFF. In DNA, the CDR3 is TGTGCCAGCAGTTTATCGAGACACTCCAATGAGCAGTTCTTC.

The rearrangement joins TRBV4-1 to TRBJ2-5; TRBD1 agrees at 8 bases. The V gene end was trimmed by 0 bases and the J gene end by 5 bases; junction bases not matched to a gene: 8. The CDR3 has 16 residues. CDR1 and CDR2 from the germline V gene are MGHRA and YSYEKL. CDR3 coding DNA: TGCGCCAGCAGCCAAGATGGCAGGGGGCCGCGGGAGACCCAGTACTTC. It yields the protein CASSQDGRGPRETQYF.

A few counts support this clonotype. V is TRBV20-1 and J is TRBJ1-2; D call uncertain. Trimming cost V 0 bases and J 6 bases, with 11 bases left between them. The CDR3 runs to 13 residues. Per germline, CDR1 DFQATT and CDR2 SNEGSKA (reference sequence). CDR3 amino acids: CSARDQGINGYTF. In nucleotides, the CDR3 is TGCAGTGCTAGAGATCAAGGGATTAATGGCTACACCTTC.

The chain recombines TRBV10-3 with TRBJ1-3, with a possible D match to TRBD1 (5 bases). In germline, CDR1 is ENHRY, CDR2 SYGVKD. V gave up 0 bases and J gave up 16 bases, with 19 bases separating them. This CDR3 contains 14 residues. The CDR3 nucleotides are TGTGCCATCAGTGAGTCGAGTGATGGGGGATGGAGGTATTTT. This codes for CAISESSDGGWRYF.

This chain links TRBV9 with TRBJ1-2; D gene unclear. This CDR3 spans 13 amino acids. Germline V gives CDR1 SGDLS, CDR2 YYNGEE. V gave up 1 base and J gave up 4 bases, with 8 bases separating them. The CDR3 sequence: CASSVTNTYGYTF. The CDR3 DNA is TGTGCCAGCAGCGTAACTAACACCTATGGCTACACCTTC.

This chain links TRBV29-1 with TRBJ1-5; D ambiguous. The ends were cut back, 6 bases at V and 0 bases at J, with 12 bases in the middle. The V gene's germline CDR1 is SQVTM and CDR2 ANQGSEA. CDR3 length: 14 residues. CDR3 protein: CSVGSGNSNQPQHF. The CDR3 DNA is TGCAGCGTGGGCAGCGGAAATAGCAATCAGCCCCAGCATTTT.

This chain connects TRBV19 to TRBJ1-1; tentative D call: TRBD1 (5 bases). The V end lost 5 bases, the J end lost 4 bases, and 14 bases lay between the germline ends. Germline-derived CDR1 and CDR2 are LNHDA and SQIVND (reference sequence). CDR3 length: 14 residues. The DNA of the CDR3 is TGTGCCAGTAGTTCGAGGGACCTAGCCACTGAAGCTTTCTTT. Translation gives CASSSRDLATEAFF.

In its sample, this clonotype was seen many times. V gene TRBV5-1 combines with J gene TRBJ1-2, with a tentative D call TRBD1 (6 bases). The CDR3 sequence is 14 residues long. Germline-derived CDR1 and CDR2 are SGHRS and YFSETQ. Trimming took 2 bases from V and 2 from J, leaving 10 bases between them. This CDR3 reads CASSFQGSNYGYTF. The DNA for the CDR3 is TGCGCCAGCAGCTTCCAGGGGTCCAACTATGGCTACACCTTC.

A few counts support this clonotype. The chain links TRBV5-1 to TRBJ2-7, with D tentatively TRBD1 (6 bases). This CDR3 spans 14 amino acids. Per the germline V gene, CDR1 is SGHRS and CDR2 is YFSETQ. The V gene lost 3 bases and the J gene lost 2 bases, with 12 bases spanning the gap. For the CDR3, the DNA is TGCGCCAGCAGCTATGACAGGACCCCCTACGAGCAGTACTTC. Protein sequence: CASSYDRTPYEQYF.

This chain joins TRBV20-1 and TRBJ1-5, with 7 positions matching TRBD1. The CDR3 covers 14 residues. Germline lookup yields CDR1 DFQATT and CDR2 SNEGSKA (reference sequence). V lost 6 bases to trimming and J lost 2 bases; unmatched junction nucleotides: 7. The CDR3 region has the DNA TGCAGTGCGACCGACAGGGTCGGCAATCAGCCCCAGCATTTT. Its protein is CSATDRVGNQPQHF.

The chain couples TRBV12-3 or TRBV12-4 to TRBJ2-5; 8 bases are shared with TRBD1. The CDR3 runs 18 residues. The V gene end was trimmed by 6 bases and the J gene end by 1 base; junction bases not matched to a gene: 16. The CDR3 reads CASSTGTGTLGFQETQYF. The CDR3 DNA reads TGTGCCAGCAGCACCGGGACAGGTACCCTAGGATTCCAAGAGACCCAGTACTTC.

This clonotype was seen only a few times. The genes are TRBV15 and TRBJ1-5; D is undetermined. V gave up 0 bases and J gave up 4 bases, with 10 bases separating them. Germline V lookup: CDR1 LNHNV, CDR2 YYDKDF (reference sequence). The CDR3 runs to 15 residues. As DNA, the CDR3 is TGTGCCACCAGCAGAGACCGGGCCTTAAATCAGCCCCAGCATTTT. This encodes CATSRDRALNQPQHF.